The 22 T cell receptor beta chains below come from one sample, sequenced in a study of sequential checkpoint blockade in melanoma. TCRdb's table, derived via immunoSEQ multiplex PCR, lists solely in-frame clones and lacks some. The data show 20,000 to 25,000 clones, approximately 78% seen once. Treatment: randomized to nivolumab then ipilimumab (arm A) or the reverse (arm B). The sequencing here drew on CD8+ T cells sorted from blood (inferred from file names), taken from a patient given nivolumab and ipilimumab in sequence. These receptors were collected from a human donor with melanoma.

This clone occurred a few times. The chain combines TRBV7-3 with TRBJ2-7; TRBD1 matches at 8 bases. Germline CDR1 and CDR2: SGHTA and FQGTGA. CDR3 length: 14 residues. With 3 bases clipped from V and 10 bases from J, the junction kept 11 bases outside the gene matches. CDR3 loop: CASSLGQADYPQYF. CDR3 DNA: TGTGCCAGCAGCTTGGGACAGGCCGACTACCCTCAGTACTTC.

The chain joins TRBV10-2 to TRBJ1-6; D unresolved. The CDR3 length is 14 residues. From germline, CDR1 is WSHSY and CDR2 SAAADI. The V and J ends lost 5 bases and 7 bases respectively, with 12 bases between them. This CDR3 is CASSPSYGNSPLHF. The CDR3 nucleotides read TGCGCCAGCAGTCCCAGCTACGGGAATTCACCCCTCCACTTT.

The chain is built from TRBV6-5 and TRBJ2-7, with TRBD1 as a possible D gene (6 bases). CDR1 is MNHEY and CDR2 is SVGAGI in the germline V gene. Trimming cost V 0 bases and J 2 bases, with 8 bases left between them. The CDR3 is made up of 14 amino acids. CDR3 nucleotides: TGTGCCAGCAGTTACTCGAACAGGGCCTACGAGCAGTACTTC. Its translation: CASSYSNRAYEQYF.

The chain is built from TRBV28 and TRBJ2-6; 8 bases are a match to TRBD1. Germline values: CDR1 MDHEN, CDR2 SYDVKM. This CDR3 region has 17 residues. V dropped 7 bases and J dropped 3; count of bases not matched to a gene: 11. The CDR3 is CASNDIPGQGGANVLTF. The CDR3 DNA sequence: TGTGCCAGCAACGACATCCCTGGACAGGGTGGGGCCAACGTCCTGACTTTC. The full variable domain, in which reference TRBV28 and TRBJ2-6 provide the parts outside the CDR3, is DVKVTQSSRYLVKRTGEKVFLECVQDMDHENMFWYRQDPGLGLRLIYFSYDVKMKEKGDIPEGYSVSREKKERFSLILESASTNQTSMYLCASNDIPGQGGANVLTFGAGSRLTVL.

This chain joins TRBV12-5 and TRBJ1-2; TRBD1 might be the D (5 bases). The CDR3 has 16 residues. Per the germline V gene, CDR1 is LGHNT and CDR2 is FRNRAP. The V and J ends lost 4 bases and 4 bases respectively, with 19 bases between them. DNA of the CDR3: TGTGCTAGTGGTTCTCTTTCCACAGGAAGGGGCTATGGCTACACCTTC. Translation: CASGSLSTGRGYGYTF.

This clone was seen a handful of times. The V call is TRBV9, the J call TRBJ1-1; D gene uncertain. Looked up from germline, CDR1 is SGDLS and CDR2 is YYNGEE. V was clipped by 3 bases and J by 2 bases, with 14 bases between them. This CDR3 contains 15 residues. As DNA, the CDR3 is TGTGCCAGCAGCGCCTCTAGCGCTGCCAACACTGAAGCTTTCTTT. Amino acids: CASSASSAANTEAFF.

The chain has TRBV7-9 and TRBJ2-5; maybe TRBD2 (5 bases). Per germline, CDR1 SEHNR and CDR2 FQNEAQ (reference sequence). Trimming removed 5 bases from V and 5 bases from J, with 21 bases in between. This CDR3 spans 16 amino acids. The CDR3 sequence is CASSPIIGLEGETQYF. The DNA for the CDR3 is TGTGCCAGCAGCCCGATAATCGGACTCGAAGGGGAGACCCAGTACTTC.

This chain uses TRBV7-2 with TRBJ2-7; D unclear. CDR1 and CDR2 from the germline V gene are SGHTA and FQGNSA. The V end lost 0 bases, the J end lost 2 bases, and 11 bases lay between the germline ends. The CDR3 length is 15 residues. The CDR3 nucleotides are TGTGCCAGCAGCTTAGCCGCCGGGTTGCCCTACGAGCAGTACTTC. Amino acid sequence: CASSLAAGLPYEQYF.

V is TRBV12-2 and J is TRBJ2-1; TRBD2, the D gene given by the table, was not confirmed from the DNA. TRBV12-2 is a recognized pseudogene. The CDR3 is 20 residues long. The CDR3 protein is CASRLVCGLAGKSSYNEQFF. CDR3 DNA: TGTGCAAGTCGCTTAGTCTGCGGACTAGCGGGGAAGAGCTCCTACAATGAGCAGTTCTTC.

The rearrangement uses TRBV5-1 and TRBJ2-3; 7 bases map to TRBD2. V trimming: 6 bases; J trimming: 6 bases; junction bases outside the gene matches: 10. Germline assignment: CDR1 SGHRS and CDR2 YFSETQ. There are 14 residues in the CDR3. For the CDR3, the DNA is TGCGCCAGCATGCCTTGGGGGGGTGTGGATACGCAGTATTTT. Translating gives CASMPWGGVDTQYF.

The rearrangement joins TRBV27 to TRBJ2-7, with a tentative D call TRBD1 (5 bases). Germline CDR1 reads MNHEY; CDR2 reads SMNVEV (reference sequence). The CDR3 loop spans 14 amino acids. Trimming pared 5 bases from V and 7 bases from J, leaving 18 bases between. The CDR3 is CASSLLRAPGEQYF. CDR3 bases: TGTGCCAGCAGTCTGCTAAGGGCCCCAGGGGAGCAGTACTTC.

The rearrangement uses TRBV2 and TRBJ2-7; 7 bases agree with TRBD1. In germline, CDR1 is SNHLY, CDR2 FYNNEI. CDR3 size: 13 residues. Trimming cost V 6 bases and J 2 bases; bases outside gene matches: 4. CDR3 bases: TGTGCCAGCAGGGGACAGCGAACCTACGAGCAGTACTTC. This sequence encodes CASRGQRTYEQYF.

V and J are TRBV5-1 and TRBJ2-2, with 7 bases identical to TRBD1. CDR3 size: 15 residues. The germline V gene encodes CDR1 SGHRS and CDR2 YFSETQ. V lost 0 bases and J lost 7; bases outside the gene matches: 6. The CDR3 region is CASSLDRGEGGELFF. The DNA of the CDR3 is TGCGCCAGCAGCTTGGACAGGGGTGAAGGCGGGGAGCTGTTTTTT.

V gene TRBV10-1 combines with J gene TRBJ1-2; 7 bases map to TRBD1. CDR3 size: 16 residues. Germline V gene data show CDR1 as WNHNN and CDR2 as SYGVQD (reference sequence). V trimming: 8 bases; J trimming: 3 bases; junction bases outside the gene matches: 15. In DNA, the CDR3 is TGCGCCAGCTTGGACAGGCGATTATCGACCGACTATGGCTACACCTTC. It codes for CASLDRRLSTDYGYTF.

The chain links TRBV5-6 to TRBJ1-5; D gene ambiguous. Germline V lookup: CDR1 SGHDT, CDR2 YYEEEE. Trimming shortened V by 0 bases and J by 0 bases, and 7 bases separated the two germline ends. The CDR3 spans 15 residues. In DNA, the CDR3 is TGTGCCAGCAGCTTGGCCCCCGGTAGCAATCAGCCCCAGCATTTT. It is translated as CASSLAPGSNQPQHF.

The rearrangement uses TRBV7-9 and TRBJ2-7, with 9 bases identical to TRBD2. In germline, CDR1 is SEHNR, CDR2 FQNEAQ (reference sequence). V dropped 2 bases and J dropped 3; count of bases not matched to a gene: 5. The CDR3 runs 15 residues. The chain's CDR3 is CASSLKAGGFYEQYF. Written as DNA, the CDR3 is TGTGCCAGCAGCTTAAAAGCGGGAGGCTTCTACGAGCAGTACTTC. The whole variable domain, remainder taken from reference TRBV7-9 and TRBJ2-7, is DTGVSQNPRHKITKRGQNVTFRCDPISEHNRLYWYRQTLGQGPEFLTYFQNEAQLEKSRLLSDRFSAERPKGSFSTLEIQRTEQGDSAMYLCASSLKAGGFYEQYFGPGTRLTVT.

This clone is a singleton in its sample. This sequence joins TRBV6-5 and TRBJ1-4; 10 nucleotides match TRBD1. V lost 5 bases, J lost 8 bases, and 2 bases stayed unmatched. The germline CDR1 and CDR2 sequences are MNHEY and SVGAGI. CDR3 length: 13 amino acids. The CDR3 sequence: CASSGQGGEKLFF. CDR3 coding DNA: TGTGCCAGCAGTGGACAGGGGGGGGAAAAACTGTTTTTT.

The V and J genes are TRBV11-2 and TRBJ1-2; 7 bases align to TRBD1. The CDR3 runs to 15 residues. Unmatched junction bases numbered 8, after V lost 1 base and J lost 6 bases. Germline loops: CDR1 SGHAT, CDR2 FQNNGV. CDR3 coding DNA: TGTGCCAGCAGCTTAGTAGGGGGCGAGAAGGATGGCTACACCTTC. This codes for CASSLVGGEKDGYTF. Full variable domain (missing parts from reference TRBV11-2 and TRBJ1-2): EAGVAQSPRYKIIEKRQSVAFWCNPISGHATLYWYQQILGQGPKLLIQFQNNGVVDDSQLPKDRFSAERLKGVDSTLKIQPAKLEDSAVYLCASSLVGGEKDGYTFGSGTRLTVV.

This clone was seen a few times. The chain has TRBV5-1 and TRBJ2-1; 9 nucleotides line up with TRBD2. V lost 0 bases, J lost 7 bases, and 17 bases stayed unmatched. CDR1 is SGHRS, CDR2 YFSETQ, per germline. This CDR3 region has 19 residues. CDR3 residues: CASSLAGLAGVGTWNEQFF. CDR3 coding DNA: TGCGCCAGCAGCTTGGCGGGGTTAGCGGGAGTGGGTACGTGGAATGAGCAGTTCTTC.

About this clone itself: Other DNA sequences within the sample encode an identical CDR3. The genes are TRBV10-3 and TRBJ1-5, with D possibly matching TRBD1 (5 bases). From germline, CDR1 is ENHRY and CDR2 SYGVKD. This CDR3 comprises 16 residues. The V and J ends lost 0 bases and 2 bases respectively, with 11 bases between them. CDR3 coding DNA: TGTGCCATCAGTGAGTCGGGTACAGGACGCAATCAGCCCCAGCATTTT. The encoded protein is CAISESGTGRNQPQHF.

This clone was observed a few times. The J gene is TRBJ2-5, the V gene TRBV30; 7 bases are a match to TRBD2. Germline V CDR1 and CDR2: GTSNPN, SVGIG (reference sequence). This CDR3 spans 17 amino acids. Losses at the gene ends were 3 bases for V and 4 bases for J; bases not matched to a gene: 17. This CDR3 is CAWRGKRGPDLGETQYF. In DNA form, the CDR3 reads TGTGCCTGGAGGGGGAAGCGGGGACCTGACCTCGGAGAGACCCAGTACTTC.

The chain carries TRBV11-2 and TRBJ2-1; TRBD2 might be the D (5 bases). V lost 2 bases, J lost 4 bases, and 12 bases lay in between. This CDR3 has 15 residues. Germline V gene data show CDR1 as SGHAT and CDR2 as FQNNGV. The CDR3: CASSLKSSRYNEQFF. The CDR3 DNA is TGTGCCAGCAGCTTAAAGTCTAGCCGGTACAATGAGCAGTTCTTC.